This T cell receptor (beta chain) was profiled in a study of T cells after yellow fever vaccination. TCRdb fed the 5' RACE reads into MiXCR, producing one record per CDR3 protein. Altogether roughly 310,000 distinct CDR3 sequences are present, 3.6% being singletons, with the ten largest covering about 20%. Trimming at V came to 4 bases and at J to 6 bases, leaving 14 bases not matched to a gene. The germline V gene has CDR1 SGHNT and CDR2 YYREEE (reference sequence). The CDR3 length is 19 residues. Study-wide findings and caveats: Clonotypes shared by both compartments, CD4 and CD8, made up a small share. Reappearance after the booster was observed for most primary-vaccination clones (about 96% CD4, almost 90% CD8). Though weaker, the secondary response peaked faster, on day 5 versus 15.

This clonotype was detected ten times or more. Its antigen is not identified. The sample in question was PBMCs, obtained on the day of the yellow fever booster vaccination. The TCR sequence derives from a young man who received the YFV17D yellow fever vaccine. The chain links TRBV5-4 to TRBJ2-3; 16 bases are a match to TRBD2. CDR3 loop: CASSPGLAGGPVGVDTQYF. The CDR3 DNA reads as TGTGCCAGCAGCCCGGGACTAGCGGGGGGGCCCGTCGGTGTGGATACGCAGTATTTT.